The clone carrying this T cell receptor (beta chain) was observed many times. The CDR3 covers 12 residues. Per germline, CDR1 MNHNS and CDR2 SASEGT. The V end lost 5 bases, the J end lost 12 bases, and 14 bases lay between the germline ends. This sample is drawn from a study of T cells in Graves' hyperthyroidism and ophthalmopathy. What was amplified from RNA transcripts were TCR beta CDR3 regions. Researchers ran a first-round RT-PCR on the TCR CDR3 using the HTBI primer set. TCRdb redid the calling of the multiplex PCR reads with MiXCR, one entry per CDR3 protein. The table lists more than 300,000 distinct CDR3 sequences, around 13% of them singletons.

The receptor comes from a woman in her 30s with Graves' hyperthyroidism. The chain uses TRBV6-1 and TRBJ2-1, with a possible D match to TRBD2 (6 bases). Sequencing used blood. The CDR3 protein is CASSSETSRQFF. The CDR3 DNA follows: TGTGCCAGCAGTTCAGAGACTAGTAGGCAGTTCTTC.